What follows are 3 T cell receptor beta chains derived from one specimen sequenced in a study of early T cells in non-severe SARS-CoV-2 infection. TCRdb reprocessed the 5' RACE reads via MiXCR and lists one record per CDR3 protein. The sample carries over 25,000 distinct CDR3 sequences, around 7% recorded once. Material: whole blood. These receptors were taken from an adult who was a healthcare worker with PCR-confirmed SARS-CoV-2 infection or an uninfected control (not recorded which).

This clonotype was counted ten times or more. The rearrangement uses TRBV18 and TRBJ2-7; 11 bases match TRBD2. Losses at the gene ends were 3 bases for V and 7 bases for J; bases not matched to a gene: 11. Germline lookup yields CDR1 KGHSH and CDR2 LQKENI. CDR3 size: 16 residues. CDR3 sequence: CASSPLTGTSGGEQYF. The CDR3 nucleotides read TGTGCCAGCTCACCTCTCACAGGGACTAGCGGAGGAGAGCAGTACTTC.

This clonotype has at least ten counts. This sequence joins TRBV3-1 and TRBJ2-7; D call uncertain. From germline, CDR1 is LGHDT and CDR2 YNNKEL (reference sequence). This CDR3 region has 12 residues. The CDR3 DNA reads as TGTGCTTACTGGAGCCCTCCTTACGAGCAGTACTTC. Protein: CAYWSPPYEQYF.

Many counts were recorded for this clonotype. The rearrangement links TRBV7-9 to TRBJ2-1; D not certain. The V gene lost 3 bases and the J gene lost 8 bases, with 20 bases spanning the gap. Germline V gene lookup returns CDR1 SEHNR and CDR2 FQNEAQ (reference sequence). The length of the CDR3 is 16 residues. The CDR3 sequence is CASSFYVGPIFDEQFF. CDR3 DNA sequence: TGTGCCAGCAGCTTTTACGTTGGGCCAATATTTGATGAGCAGTTCTTC.